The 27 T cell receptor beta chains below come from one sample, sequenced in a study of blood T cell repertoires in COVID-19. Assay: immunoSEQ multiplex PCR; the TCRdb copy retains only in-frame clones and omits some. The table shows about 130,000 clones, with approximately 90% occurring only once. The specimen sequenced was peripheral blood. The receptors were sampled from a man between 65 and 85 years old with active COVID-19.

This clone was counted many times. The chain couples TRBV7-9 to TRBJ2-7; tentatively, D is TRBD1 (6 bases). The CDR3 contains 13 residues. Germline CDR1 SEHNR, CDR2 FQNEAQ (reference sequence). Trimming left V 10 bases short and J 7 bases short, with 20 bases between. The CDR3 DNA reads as TGTGCCACCACACCCGGCAGGGGTTATGAGCAGTACTTC. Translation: CATTPGRGYEQYF.

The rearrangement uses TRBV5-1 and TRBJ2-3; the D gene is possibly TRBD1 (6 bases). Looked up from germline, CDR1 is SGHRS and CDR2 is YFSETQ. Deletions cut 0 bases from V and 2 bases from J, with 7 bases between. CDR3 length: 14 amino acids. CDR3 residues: CASSLGTATDTQYF. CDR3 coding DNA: TGCGCCAGCAGCTTGGGGACAGCCACAGATACGCAGTATTTT.

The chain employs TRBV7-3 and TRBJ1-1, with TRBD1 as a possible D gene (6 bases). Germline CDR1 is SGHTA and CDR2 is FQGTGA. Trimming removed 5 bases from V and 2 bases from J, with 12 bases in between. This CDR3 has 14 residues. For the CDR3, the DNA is TGTGCCAGCAGCCCTGCGGGGGCTAACACTGAAGCTTTCTTT. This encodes CASSPAGANTEAFF. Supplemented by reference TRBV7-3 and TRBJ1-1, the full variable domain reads GAGVSQTPSNKVTEKGKYVELRCDPISGHTALYWYRQSLGQGPEFLIYFQGTGAADDSGLPNDRFFAVRPEGSVSTLKIQRTERGDSAVYLCASSPAGANTEAFFGQGTRLTVV.

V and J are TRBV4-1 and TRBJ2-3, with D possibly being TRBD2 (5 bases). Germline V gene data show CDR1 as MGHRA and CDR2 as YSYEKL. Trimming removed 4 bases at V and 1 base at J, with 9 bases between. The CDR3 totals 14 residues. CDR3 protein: CASSPYGGTDTQYF. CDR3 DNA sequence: TGCGCCAGCAGCCCGTACGGGGGCACAGATACGCAGTATTTT.

The CDR3 DNA is TGTGCCAGCAGCTTGTTGCTAGCGGAGAGCACAGATACGCAGTATTTT. It codes for CASSLLLAESTDTQYF. The V and J genes are TRBV5-6 and TRBJ2-3; 7 positions agree with TRBD2. The junction had 5 bases not matched to a gene; V was cut back by 1 base and J by 0 bases. This CDR3 is built from 16 residues. The germline V gene encodes CDR1 SGHDT and CDR2 YYEEEE.

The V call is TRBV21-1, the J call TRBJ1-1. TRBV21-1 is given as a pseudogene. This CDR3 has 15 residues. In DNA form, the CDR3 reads TGTGCCAGCCGCCCAGGCGGGGGGGCGAACACTGAAGCTTTCTTT. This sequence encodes CASRPGGGANTEAFF.

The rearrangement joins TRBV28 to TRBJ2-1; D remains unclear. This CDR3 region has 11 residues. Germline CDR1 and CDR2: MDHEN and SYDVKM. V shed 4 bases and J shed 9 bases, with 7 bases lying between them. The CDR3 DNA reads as TGTGCCAGCAGTTCCCAGCGTGAGCAGTTCTTC. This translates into CASSSQREQFF. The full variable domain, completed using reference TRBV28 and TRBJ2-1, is DVKVTQSSRYLVKRTGEKVFLECVQDMDHENMFWYRQDPGLGLRLIYFSYDVKMKEKGDIPEGYSVSREKKERFSLILESASTNQTSMYLCASSSQREQFFGPGTRLTVL.

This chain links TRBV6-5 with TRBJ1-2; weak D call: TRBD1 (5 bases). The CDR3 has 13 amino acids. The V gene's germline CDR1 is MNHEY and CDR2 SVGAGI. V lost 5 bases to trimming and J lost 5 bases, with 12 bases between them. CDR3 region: CASSRDFWYGYTF. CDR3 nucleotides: TGTGCCAGCAGTAGGGACTTCTGGTATGGCTACACCTTC.

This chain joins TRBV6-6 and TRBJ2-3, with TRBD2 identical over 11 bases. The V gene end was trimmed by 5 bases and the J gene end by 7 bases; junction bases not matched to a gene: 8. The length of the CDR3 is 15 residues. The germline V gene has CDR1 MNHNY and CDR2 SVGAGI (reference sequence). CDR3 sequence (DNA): TGTGCCAGCAGTGGCACTAGCGGGAGTTTTCATACGCAGTATTTT. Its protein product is CASSGTSGSFHTQYF.

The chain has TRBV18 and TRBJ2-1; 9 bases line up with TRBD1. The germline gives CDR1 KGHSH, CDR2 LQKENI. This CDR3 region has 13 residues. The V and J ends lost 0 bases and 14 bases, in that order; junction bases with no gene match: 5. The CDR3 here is CASSPPGQGSEFF. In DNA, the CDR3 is TGTGCCAGCTCACCACCGGGACAGGGTTCGGAGTTCTTC.

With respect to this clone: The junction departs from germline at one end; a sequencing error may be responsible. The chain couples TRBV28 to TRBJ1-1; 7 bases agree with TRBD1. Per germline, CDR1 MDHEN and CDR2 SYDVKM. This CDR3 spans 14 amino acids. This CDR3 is CASSSWTGGTGAFF. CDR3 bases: TGTGCCAGCAGTTCTTGGACAGGTGGGACTGGAGCTTTCTTT.

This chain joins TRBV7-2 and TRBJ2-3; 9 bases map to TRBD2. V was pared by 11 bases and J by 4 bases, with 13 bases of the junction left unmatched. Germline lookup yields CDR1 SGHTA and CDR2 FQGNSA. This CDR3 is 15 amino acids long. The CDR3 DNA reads TGTGCCCTGAGTACAGCGGGAGGAAGCGCAGATACGCAGTATTTT. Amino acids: CALSTAGGSADTQYF.

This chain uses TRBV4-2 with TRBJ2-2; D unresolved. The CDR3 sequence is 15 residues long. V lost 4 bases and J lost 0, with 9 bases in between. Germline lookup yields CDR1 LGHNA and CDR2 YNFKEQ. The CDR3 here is CASSRQFTNTGELFF. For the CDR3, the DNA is TGTGCCAGCAGCCGCCAGTTTACGAACACCGGGGAGCTGTTTTTT.

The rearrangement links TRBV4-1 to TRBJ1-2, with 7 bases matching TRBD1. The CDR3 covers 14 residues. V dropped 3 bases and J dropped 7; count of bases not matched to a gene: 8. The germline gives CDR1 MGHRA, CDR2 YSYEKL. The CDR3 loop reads CASSHVQGVSGYTF. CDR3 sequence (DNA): TGCGCCAGCAGCCACGTTCAGGGGGTGAGTGGCTACACCTTC.

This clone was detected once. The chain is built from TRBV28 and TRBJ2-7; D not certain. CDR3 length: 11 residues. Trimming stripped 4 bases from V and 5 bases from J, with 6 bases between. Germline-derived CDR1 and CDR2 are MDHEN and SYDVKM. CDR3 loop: CASSSPNEQYF. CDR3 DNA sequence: TGTGCCAGCAGTTCCCCTAACGAGCAGTACTTC.

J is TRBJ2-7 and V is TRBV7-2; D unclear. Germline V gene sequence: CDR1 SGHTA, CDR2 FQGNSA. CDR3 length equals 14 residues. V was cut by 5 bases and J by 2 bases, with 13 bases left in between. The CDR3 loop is CASSRVDLTYEQYF. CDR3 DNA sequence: TGTGCCAGCAGCCGGGTCGACCTTACCTACGAGCAGTACTTC.

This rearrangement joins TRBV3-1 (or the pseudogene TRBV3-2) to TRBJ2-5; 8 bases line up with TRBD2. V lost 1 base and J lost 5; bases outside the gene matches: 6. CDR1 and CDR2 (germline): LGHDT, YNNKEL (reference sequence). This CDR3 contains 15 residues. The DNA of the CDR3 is TGTGCCAGCAGCCAAGCTTGGACTAGCCTGGAGACCCAGTACTTC. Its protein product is CASSQAWTSLETQYF.

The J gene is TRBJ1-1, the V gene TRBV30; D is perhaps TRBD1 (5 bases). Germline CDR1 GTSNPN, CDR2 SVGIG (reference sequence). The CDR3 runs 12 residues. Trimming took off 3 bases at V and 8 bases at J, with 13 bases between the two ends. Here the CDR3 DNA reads TGTGCCTGGAGAAAGACAGCTGGCGAAGCTTTCTTT. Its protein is CAWRKTAGEAFF.

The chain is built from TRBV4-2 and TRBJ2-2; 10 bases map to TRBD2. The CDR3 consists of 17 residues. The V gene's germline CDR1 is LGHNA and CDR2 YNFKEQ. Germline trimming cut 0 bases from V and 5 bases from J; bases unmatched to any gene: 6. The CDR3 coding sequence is TGTGCCAGCAGCCAAGATTGGGCTAGCGGGAGAACCGGGGAGCTGTTTTTT. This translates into CASSQDWASGRTGELFF.

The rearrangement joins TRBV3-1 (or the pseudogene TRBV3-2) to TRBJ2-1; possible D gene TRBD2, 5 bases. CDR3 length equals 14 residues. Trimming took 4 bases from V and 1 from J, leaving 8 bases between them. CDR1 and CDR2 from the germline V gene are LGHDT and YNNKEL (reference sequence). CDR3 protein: CASSLRESYNEQFF. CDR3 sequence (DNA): TGTGCCAGCAGCCTTCGGGAATCCTACAATGAGCAGTTCTTC.

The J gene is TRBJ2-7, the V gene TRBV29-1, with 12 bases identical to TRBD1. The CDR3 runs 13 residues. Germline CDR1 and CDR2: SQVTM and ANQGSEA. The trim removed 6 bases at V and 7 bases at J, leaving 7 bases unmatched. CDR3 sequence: CSVPGTGGSEQYF. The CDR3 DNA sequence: TGCAGCGTCCCCGGGACAGGGGGCTCAGAGCAGTACTTC.

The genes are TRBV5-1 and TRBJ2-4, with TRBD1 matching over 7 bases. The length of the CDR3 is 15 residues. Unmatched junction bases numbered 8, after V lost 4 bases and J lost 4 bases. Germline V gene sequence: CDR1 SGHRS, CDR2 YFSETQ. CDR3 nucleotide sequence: TGCGCCAGCAGCACAGCCGGGACAGCAAAAAACATTCAGTACTTC. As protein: CASSTAGTAKNIQYF.

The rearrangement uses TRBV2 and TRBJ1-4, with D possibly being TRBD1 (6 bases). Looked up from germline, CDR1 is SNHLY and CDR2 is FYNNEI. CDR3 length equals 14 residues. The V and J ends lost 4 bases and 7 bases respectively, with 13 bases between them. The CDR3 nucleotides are TGTGCCAGCAGTGGGACGAGGGGGGGTGAAAAACTGTTTTTT. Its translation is CASSGTRGGEKLFF.

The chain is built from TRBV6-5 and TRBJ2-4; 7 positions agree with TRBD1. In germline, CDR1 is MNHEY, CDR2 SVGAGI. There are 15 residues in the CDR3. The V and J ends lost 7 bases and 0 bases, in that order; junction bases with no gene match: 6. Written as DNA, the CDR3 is TGTGCCAGCAACGGACAGGTCCTAGCCAAAAACATTCAGTACTTC. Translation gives CASNGQVLAKNIQYF.

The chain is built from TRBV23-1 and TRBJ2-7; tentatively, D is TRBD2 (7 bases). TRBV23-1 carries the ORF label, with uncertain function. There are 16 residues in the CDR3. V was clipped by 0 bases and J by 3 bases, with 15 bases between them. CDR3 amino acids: CASSQSSGTPYYEQYF. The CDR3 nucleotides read TGCGCCAGCAGTCAATCAAGCGGGACACCATACTACGAGCAGTACTTC.

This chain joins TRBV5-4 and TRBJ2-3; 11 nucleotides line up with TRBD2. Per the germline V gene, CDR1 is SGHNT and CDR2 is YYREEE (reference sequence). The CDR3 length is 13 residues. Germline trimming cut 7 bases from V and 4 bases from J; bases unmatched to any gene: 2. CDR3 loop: CASQLAGADTQYF. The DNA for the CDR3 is TGTGCCAGCCAACTAGCGGGGGCAGATACGCAGTATTTT. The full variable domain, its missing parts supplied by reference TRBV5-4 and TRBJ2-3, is ETGVTQSPTHLIKTRGQQVTLRCSSQSGHNTVSWYQQALGQGPQFIFQYYREEENGRGNFPPRFSGLQFPNYSSELNVNALELDDSALYLCASQLAGADTQYFGPGTRLTVL.

CDR3 nucleotide sequence: TGTGCCAGTAGTATTGGAGGGTTAGCCAAAAACATTCAGTACTTC. Its protein product is CASSIGGLAKNIQYF. The chain recombines TRBV19 with TRBJ2-4; tentative D call: TRBD2 (6 bases). V lost 3 bases and J 0 bases, leaving 9 bases between the germline ends. CDR3 length equals 15 residues. Germline V gene lookup returns CDR1 LNHDA and CDR2 SQIVND (reference sequence).